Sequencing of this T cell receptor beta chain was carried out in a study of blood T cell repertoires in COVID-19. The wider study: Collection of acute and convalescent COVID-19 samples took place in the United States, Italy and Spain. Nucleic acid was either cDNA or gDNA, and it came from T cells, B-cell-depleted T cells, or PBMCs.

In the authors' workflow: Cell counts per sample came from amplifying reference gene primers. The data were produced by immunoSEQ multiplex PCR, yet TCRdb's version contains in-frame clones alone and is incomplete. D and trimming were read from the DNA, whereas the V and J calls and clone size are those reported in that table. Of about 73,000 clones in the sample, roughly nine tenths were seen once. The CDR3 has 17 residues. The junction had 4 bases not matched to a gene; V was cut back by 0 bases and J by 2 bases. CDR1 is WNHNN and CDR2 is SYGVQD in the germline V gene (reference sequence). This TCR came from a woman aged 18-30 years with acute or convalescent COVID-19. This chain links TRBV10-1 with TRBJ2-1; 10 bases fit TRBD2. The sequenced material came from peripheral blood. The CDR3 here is CASSESLLAGAYNEQFF. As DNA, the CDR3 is TGCGCCAGCAGTGAGTCCCTCCTAGCGGGGGCCTACAATGAGCAGTTCTTC.